This T cell receptor beta chain was sequenced during a study of blood T cells in healthy people across ages (dated by TCRdb to 2015 to 2017). For the wider study: In model experiments, template switching captured roughly one uniquely barcoded TCR beta cDNA molecule for every two T cells. The study analyzed two additional independent replicas of 1 million unique cDNA reads from the same blood draw for two donors, one aged 18 to 30 and one aged 80 or older. Four age groups were formed from the donors: young (average approximately 15 years), middle-aged (around 39), aged (about 68) and long-lived (about 80). To track age-related changes in TCR beta repertoire diversity, the study relied on deep sequencing normalized with unique cDNA molecular identifiers. To avoid experimental bias, donors of different ages were spread randomly across the sequencing lanes.

The CDR3, cysteine through phenylalanine, is 12 amino acids long. The read is trimmed to its CDR3 DNA, 36 bases read in frame from base 1. CDR1 SNHLY and CDR2 FYNNEI are derived from the germline V gene. Trimming at the junction amounts to 3 bases on V and 10 bases on J, and the germline ends lie 10 bases apart. The roughly 39 donors, aged roughly 6 to 100 years, were systemically healthy Caucasian individuals from Russia. Each donor gave roughly 11 milliliters of peripheral blood, drawn into EDTA-treated Vacutainer tubes. Ficoll-Paque density-gradient centrifugation was used to isolate PBMCs, with at least 7 million per sample. Total RNA, at least 5 micrograms per sample, was extracted from PBMCs with Trizol reagent. The percentages of naive CD45RAhigh/CD27high T cells were determined by flow cytometry on a PBMC aliquot from every donor. Details on this clonotype: Which antigen it targets is not known. Within one base of it there is no much larger clone, and no base qualities were kept.

Library method: 5' RACE. Sequenced using an Illumina HiSeq 2500. A second roughly 7 to 11 cycle PCR used a sample-barcoded 5' primer and a J-beta primer mix. A unique molecular identifier was introduced onto each TCR beta cDNA molecule by a template-switch 5' adaptor carrying 12 random nucleotides. At least 2.5 million CDR3-containing paired-end reads were obtained from each sample. First-strand cDNA was synthesized from all RNA with the Mint cDNA synthesis kit, primed by a TRBC-specific oligonucleotide. After uracil-DNA glycosylase treatment, a first 18-cycle PCR used universal primers M1SS and BC2_uni_R on all cDNA. The authors' pipeline ran thus. For normalization, 1 million high-quality reads, each with a distinct molecular identifier, were randomly selected from each sample. Instead of being binned into consensus sequences, reads with shared molecular identifiers were discarded. CDR3 identification, clonotype clustering and error correction used MiTCR with a Q25 quality threshold and the strictest error-elimination algorithm. A nonparametric unseen species model with Euler transformation was used to estimate lower-bound total TCR beta diversity. TCRdb reran the public reads through fastp at Q25 and MiXCR, keeping productive beta chains. Records with the same CDR3 protein are collapsed into one entry carrying the most frequent genes and DNA. It is TCRdb's table, rather than the study itself, that gives the V and J calls and clone size. The sample table holds roughly 860,000 distinct CDR3 sequences, of which approximately 67% were seen once. The ten largest clones take up roughly 26% of the sample.

Results and caveats for the whole study, not just this receptor: Donor CMV infection status was unknown, potentially confounding age-related changes in expanded clonotypes. Since profiling was done on bulk unsorted PBMCs, naive and antigen-experienced compartments could not be conclusively compared. As age increased, observed TCR beta diversity per million T cells dropped in a roughly linear way, and a significant reduction was already evident by age roughly 40. A strong correlation was found between observed TCR beta diversity and the percentage of naive T cells measured by flow cytometry. Compared with the aged group, the long-lived group had more naive CD4+ T cells, fewer expanded clones and increased TCR diversity, suggesting age selection. Total diversity estimates from one million sequenced T cells were considered lower bounds and underestimates.

Sequencing input: blood. This receptor was obtained from a man aged 25 to 40 in good health. The chain joins TRBV2 to TRBJ2-1; possibly the D gene is TRBD1, per 5 matching bases. Here is the DNA: TGTGCCAGCAGTGATCAGAACAGGGAGCAGTTCTTC. This gives the protein CASSDQNREQFF. Reference TRBV2 and TRBJ2-1 genes cover what lies past the CDR3, so the full variable domain is EPEVTQTPSHQVTQMGQEVILRCVPISNHLYFYWYRQILGQKVEFLVSFYNNEISEKSEIFDDQFSVERPDGSNFTLKIRSTKLEDSAMYFCASSDQNREQFFGPGTRLTVL.